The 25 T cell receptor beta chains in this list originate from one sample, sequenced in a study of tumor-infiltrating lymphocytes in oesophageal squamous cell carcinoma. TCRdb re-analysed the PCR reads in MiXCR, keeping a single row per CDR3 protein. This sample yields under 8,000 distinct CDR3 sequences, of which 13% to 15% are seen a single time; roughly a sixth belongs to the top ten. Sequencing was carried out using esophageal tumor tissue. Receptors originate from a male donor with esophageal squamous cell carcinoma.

The CDR3 here is CASGTHRGTDTQYF. The CDR3 DNA sequence: TGTGCCAGTGGGACGCATCGAGGGACAGATACGCAGTATTTT. The V and J genes are TRBV6-1 and TRBJ2-3; the D call may be TRBD1 or TRBD2 (5 bases each). CDR1 and CDR2 (germline): MNHNS, SASEGT. Trimming removed 9 bases at V and 3 bases at J, with 16 bases between. The CDR3 extends over 14 amino acids.

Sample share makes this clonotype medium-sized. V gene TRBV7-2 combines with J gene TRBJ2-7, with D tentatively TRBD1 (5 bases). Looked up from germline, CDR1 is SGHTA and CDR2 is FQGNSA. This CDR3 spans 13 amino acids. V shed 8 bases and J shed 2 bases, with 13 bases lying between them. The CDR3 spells CASGEQVTYEQYF. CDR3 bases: TGTGCCAGCGGCGAACAGGTAACCTACGAGCAGTACTTC.

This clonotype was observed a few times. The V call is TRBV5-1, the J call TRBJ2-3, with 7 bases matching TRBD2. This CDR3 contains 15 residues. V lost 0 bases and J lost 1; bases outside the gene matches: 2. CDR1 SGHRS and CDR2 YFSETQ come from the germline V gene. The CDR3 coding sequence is TGCGCCAGCAGCTTGGCCCTAGCGGGCACAGATACGCAGTATTTT. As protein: CASSLALAGTDTQYF.

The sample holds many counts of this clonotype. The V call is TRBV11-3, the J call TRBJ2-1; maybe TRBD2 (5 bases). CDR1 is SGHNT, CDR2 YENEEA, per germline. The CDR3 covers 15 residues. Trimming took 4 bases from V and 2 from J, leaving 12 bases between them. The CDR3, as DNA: TGTGCCAGCAGCTCAGTCGGGGATACCTACAATGAGCAGTTCTTC. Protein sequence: CASSSVGDTYNEQFF.

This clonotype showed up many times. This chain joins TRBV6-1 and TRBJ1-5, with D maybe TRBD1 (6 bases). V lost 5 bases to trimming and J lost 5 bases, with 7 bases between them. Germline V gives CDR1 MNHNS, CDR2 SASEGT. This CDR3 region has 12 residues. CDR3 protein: CASSSGDQPQHF. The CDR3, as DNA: TGTGCCAGCAGTTCAGGGGATCAGCCCCAGCATTTT.

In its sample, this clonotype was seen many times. The CDR3 nucleotides are TGTGCCAGCAGCTTAGGCCCAAAACTGTTTTTT. Translated, it gives CASSLGPKLFF. The chain links TRBV11-2 to TRBJ1-4; D is ambiguous. The CDR3 spans 11 residues. Germline CDR1 and CDR2: SGHAT and FQNNGV. V was cut by 1 base and J by 10 bases, with 4 bases left in between.

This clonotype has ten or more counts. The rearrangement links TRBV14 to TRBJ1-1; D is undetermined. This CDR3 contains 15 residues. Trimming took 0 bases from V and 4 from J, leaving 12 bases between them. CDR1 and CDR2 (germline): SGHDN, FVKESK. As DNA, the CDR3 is TGTGCCAGCAGCCAAGATCGGGTAAGAGGCACTGAAGCTTTCTTT. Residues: CASSQDRVRGTEAFF.

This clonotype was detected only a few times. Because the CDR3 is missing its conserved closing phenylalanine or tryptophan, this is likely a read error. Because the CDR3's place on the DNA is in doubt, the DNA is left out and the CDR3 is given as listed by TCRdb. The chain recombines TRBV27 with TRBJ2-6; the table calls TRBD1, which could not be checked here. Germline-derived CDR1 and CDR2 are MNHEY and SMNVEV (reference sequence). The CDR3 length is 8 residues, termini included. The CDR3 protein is CASSSTTG.

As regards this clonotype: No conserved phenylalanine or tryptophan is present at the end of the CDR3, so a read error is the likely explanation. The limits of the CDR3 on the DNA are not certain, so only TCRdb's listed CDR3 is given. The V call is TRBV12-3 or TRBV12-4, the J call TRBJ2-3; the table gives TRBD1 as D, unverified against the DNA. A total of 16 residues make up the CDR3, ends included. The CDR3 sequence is CASRGQGENSPLHFGN.

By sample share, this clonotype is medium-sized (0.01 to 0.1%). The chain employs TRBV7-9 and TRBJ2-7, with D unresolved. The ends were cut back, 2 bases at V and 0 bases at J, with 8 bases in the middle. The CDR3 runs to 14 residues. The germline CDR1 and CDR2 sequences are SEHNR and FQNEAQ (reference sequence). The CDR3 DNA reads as TGTGCCAGCAGCTTAAACACAGTCTCCTACGAGCAGTACTTC. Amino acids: CASSLNTVSYEQYF.

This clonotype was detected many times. CDR3 DNA sequence: TGTGCCAGTAGCGTGACAGGGGGCGGAAACACCATATATTTT. Translated: CASSVTGGGNTIYF. This sequence joins TRBV19 and TRBJ1-3, with 10 bases fitting TRBD1. Germline V gene data show CDR1 as LNHDA and CDR2 as SQIVND (reference sequence). The CDR3 runs 14 residues. J lost 4 bases, V lost 6 bases, and 3 bases had no gene match.

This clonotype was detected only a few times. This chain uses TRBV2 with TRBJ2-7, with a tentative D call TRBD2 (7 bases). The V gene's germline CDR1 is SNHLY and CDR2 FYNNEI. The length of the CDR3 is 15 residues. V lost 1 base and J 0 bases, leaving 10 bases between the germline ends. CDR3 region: CASSEGGGASYEQYF. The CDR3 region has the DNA TGTGCCAGCAGTGAAGGGGGGGGGGCCTCCTACGAGCAGTACTTC.

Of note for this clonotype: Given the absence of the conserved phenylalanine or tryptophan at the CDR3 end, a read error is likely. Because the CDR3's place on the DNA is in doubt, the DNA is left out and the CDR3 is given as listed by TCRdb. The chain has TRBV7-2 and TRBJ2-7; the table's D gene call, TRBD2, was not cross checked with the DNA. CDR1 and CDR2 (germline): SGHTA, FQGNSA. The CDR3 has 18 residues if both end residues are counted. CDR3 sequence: CASRPEGPSSYNEQFFGS.

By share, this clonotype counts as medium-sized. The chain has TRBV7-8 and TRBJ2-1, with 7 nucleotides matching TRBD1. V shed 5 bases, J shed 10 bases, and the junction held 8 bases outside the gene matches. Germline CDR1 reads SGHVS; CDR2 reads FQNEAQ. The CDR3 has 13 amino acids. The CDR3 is CASSAPLGQEQFF. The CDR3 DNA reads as TGTGCCAGCAGCGCCCCTCTGGGACAGGAGCAGTTCTTC. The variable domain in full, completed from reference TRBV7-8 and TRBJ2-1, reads GAGVSQSPRYKVAKRGQDVALRCDPISGHVSLFWYQQALGQGPEFLTYFQNEAQLDKSGLPSDRFFAERPEGSVSTLKIQRTQQEDSAVYLCASSAPLGQEQFFGPGTRLTVL.

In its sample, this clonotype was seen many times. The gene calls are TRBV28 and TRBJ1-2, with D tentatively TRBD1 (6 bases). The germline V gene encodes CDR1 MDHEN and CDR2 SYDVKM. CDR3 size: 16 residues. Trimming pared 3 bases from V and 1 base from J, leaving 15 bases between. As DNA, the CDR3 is TGTGCCAGCAGTTTGATGGGGGCGCAGGGTAACTATGGCTACACCTTC. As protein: CASSLMGAQGNYGYTF.

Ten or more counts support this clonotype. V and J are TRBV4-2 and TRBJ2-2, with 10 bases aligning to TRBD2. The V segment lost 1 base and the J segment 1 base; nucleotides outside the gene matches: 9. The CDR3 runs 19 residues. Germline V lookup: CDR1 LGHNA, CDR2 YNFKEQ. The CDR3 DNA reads TGTGCCAGCAGCCAAGGGTCTTCTAGCGGGGGCCTGAACACCGGGGAGCTGTTTTTT. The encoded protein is CASSQGSSSGGLNTGELFF.

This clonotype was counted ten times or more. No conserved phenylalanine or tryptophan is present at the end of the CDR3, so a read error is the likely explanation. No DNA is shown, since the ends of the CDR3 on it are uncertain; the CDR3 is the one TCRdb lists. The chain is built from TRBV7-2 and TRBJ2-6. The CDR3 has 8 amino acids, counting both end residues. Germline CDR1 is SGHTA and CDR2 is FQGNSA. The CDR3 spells CATGMGTS.

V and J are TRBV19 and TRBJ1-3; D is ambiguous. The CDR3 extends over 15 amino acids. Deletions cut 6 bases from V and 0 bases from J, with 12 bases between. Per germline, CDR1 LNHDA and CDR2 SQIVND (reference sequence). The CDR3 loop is CASRGLGNSGNTIYF. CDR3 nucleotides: TGTGCCAGTAGGGGTTTAGGCAACTCTGGAAACACCATATATTTT.

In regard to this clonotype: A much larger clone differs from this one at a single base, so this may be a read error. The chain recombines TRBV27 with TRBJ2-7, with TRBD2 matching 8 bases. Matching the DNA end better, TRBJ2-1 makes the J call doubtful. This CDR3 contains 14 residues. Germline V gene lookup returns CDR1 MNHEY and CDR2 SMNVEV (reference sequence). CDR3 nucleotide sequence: TGTGCCAGCAGCCAAATAGCGGGACCATACGAGCAGTTCTTC. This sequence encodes CASSQIAGPYEQFF.

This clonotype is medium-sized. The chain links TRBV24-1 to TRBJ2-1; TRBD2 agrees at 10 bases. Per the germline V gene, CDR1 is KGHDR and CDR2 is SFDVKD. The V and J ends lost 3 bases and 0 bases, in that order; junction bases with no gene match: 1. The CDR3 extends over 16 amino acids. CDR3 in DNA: TGTGCCACCAGTGATCCTAGCGGGGGCTCCTACAATGAGCAGTTCTTC. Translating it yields CATSDPSGGSYNEQFF.

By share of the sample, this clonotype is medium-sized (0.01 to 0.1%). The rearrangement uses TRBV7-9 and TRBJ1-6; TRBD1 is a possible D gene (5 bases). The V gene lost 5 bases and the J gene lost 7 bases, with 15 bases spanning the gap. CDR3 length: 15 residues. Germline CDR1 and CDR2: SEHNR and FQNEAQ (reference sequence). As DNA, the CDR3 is TGTGCCAGCAGCCAAATTGGGACGGGGAATTCACCCCTCCACTTT. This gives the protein CASSQIGTGNSPLHF.

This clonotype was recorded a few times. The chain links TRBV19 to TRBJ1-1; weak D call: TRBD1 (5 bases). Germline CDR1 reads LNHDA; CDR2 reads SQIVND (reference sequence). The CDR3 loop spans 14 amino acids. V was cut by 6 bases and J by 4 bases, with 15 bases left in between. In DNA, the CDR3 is TGTGCCAGTAGCCTCCAGGGAGGAGGCACTGAAGCTTTCTTT. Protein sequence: CASSLQGGGTEAFF.

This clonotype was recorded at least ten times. The CDR3 nucleotides are TGTGCCAGCAGCTTGGAACCACAGGGTGGCTACACCTTC. It yields the protein CASSLEPQGGYTF. The V gene is TRBV5-4, the J gene TRBJ1-2, with D tentatively TRBD1 (6 bases). Per the germline V gene, CDR1 is SGHNT and CDR2 is YYREEE (reference sequence). The V gene lost 0 bases and the J gene lost 7 bases, with 10 bases spanning the gap. This CDR3 contains 13 residues.

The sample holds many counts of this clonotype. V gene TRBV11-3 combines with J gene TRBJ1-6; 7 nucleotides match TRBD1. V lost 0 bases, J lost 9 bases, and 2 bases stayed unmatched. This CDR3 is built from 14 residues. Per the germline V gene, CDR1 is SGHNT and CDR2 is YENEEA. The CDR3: CASSLDTGVSPLHF. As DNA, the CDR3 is TGTGCCAGCAGCTTAGATACAGGGGTTTCACCCCTCCACTTT.

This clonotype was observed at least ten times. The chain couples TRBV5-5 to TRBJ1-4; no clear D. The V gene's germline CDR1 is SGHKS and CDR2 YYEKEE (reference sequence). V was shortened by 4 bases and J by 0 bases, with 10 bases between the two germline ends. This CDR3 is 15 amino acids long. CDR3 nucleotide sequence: TGTGCCAGCAGCCCGGAGCCGCCAACTAATGAAAAACTGTTTTTT. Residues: CASSPEPPTNEKLFF.